This entry is about one T cell receptor beta chain. Authors' analysis steps: Amplifying reference gene primers gave estimates of nucleated cell counts. TCRdb keeps only in-frame clones here, not all; method: immunoSEQ multiplex PCR. Clone size and V and J calls were adopted from that table, with D and trimming inferred from the DNA. Among more than 85,000 clones listed, approximately 89% were seen once. The sample originates from a study of blood T cell repertoires in COVID-19. Study context: The study drew acute and convalescent COVID-19 samples from the United States, Italy and Spain. T cells, B-cell-depleted T cells, or PBMCs provided the cDNA or gDNA that served as material.

J lost 2 bases, V lost 5 bases, and 1 base had no gene match. CDR3 length: 14 amino acids. Material: peripheral blood. The chain recombines TRBV23-1 with TRBJ1-3; 9 bases fit TRBD1. TRBV23-1 is reported as an ORF; its role is uncertain. This clonotype was obtained from a man between 60 and 70 years old with acute or convalescent COVID-19. This CDR3 is CASSRDRAGNTIYF. The CDR3 bases are TGCGCCAGCAGTAGGGACAGGGCTGGAAACACCATATATTTT.